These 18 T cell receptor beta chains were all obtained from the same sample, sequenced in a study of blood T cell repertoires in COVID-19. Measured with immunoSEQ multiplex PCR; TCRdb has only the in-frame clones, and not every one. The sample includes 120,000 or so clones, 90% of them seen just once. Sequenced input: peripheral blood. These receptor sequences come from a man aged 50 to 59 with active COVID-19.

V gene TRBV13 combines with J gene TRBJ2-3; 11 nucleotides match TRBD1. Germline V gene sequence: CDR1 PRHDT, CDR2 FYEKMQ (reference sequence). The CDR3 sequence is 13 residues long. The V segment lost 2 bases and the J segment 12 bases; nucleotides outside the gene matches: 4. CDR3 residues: CASSLRGTGGQYF. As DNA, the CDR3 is TGTGCCAGCAGCTTACGAGGGACAGGGGGACAGTATTTT.

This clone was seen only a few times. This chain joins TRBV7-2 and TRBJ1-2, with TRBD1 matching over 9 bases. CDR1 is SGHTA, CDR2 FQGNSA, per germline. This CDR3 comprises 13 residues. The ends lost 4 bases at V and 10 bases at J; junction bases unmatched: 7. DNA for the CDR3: TGTGCCAGCAGCTCCGGGACAGGGATCCACTACACCTTC. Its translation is CASSSGTGIHYTF.

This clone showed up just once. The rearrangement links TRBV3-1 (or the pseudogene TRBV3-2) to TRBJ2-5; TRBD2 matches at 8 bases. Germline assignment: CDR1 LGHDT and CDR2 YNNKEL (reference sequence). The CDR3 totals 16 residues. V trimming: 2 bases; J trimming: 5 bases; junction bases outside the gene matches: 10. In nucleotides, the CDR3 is TGTGCCAGCAGCCAAAGTATGTCGGGGGGGACGGAGACCCAGTACTTC. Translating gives CASSQSMSGGTETQYF.

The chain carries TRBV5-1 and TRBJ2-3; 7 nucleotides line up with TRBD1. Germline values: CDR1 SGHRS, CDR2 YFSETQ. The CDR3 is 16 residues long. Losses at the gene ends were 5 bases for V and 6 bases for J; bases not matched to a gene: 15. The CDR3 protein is CASRKTSQGSADTQYF. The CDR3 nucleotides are TGCGCCAGCAGGAAAACTTCACAGGGGAGTGCGGATACGCAGTATTTT.

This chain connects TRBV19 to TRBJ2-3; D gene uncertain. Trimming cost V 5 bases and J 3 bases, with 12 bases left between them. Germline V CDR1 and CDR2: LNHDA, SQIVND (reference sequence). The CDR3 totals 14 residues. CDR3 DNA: TGTGCCAGTAGTTCTCTCGGGTTGACAGATACGCAGTATTTT. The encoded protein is CASSSLGLTDTQYF.

This CDR3 is CASSLGQPRQKLFF. Written as DNA, the CDR3 is TGCGCCAGCAGCCTGGGACAGCCTCGGCAAAAACTGTTTTTT. The chain has TRBV4-1 and TRBJ1-4; 7 positions agree with TRBD1. The CDR3 extends over 14 amino acids. Germline assignment: CDR1 MGHRA and CDR2 YSYEKL. The junction had 8 bases not matched to a gene; V was cut back by 4 bases and J by 9 bases.

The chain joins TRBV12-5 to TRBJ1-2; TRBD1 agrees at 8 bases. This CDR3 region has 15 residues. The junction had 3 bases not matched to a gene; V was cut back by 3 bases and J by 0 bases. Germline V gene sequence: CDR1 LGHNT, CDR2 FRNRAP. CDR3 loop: CASGFSDRANYGYTF. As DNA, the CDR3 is TGTGCTAGTGGTTTCTCGGACAGGGCTAACTATGGCTACACCTTC.

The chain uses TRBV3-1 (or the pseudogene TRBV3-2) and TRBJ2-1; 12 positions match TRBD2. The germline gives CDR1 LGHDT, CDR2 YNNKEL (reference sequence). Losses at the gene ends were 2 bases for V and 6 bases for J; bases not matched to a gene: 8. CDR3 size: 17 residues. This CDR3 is CASSQPASGGALNEQFF. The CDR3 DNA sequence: TGTGCCAGCAGCCAACCGGCTAGCGGGGGGGCCCTCAATGAGCAGTTCTTC.

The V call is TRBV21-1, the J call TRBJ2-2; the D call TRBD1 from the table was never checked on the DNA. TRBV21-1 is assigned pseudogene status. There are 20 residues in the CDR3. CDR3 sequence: CASSKGHRDTLEEVTGELFF. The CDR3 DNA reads TGTGCCAGCAGCAAAGGACATCGGGACACCTTGGAGGAGGTGACCGGGGAGCTGTTTTTT.

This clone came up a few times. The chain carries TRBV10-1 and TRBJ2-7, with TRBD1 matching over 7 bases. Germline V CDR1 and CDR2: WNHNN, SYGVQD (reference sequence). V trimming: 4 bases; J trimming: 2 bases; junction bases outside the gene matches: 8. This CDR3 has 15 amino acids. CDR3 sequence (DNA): TGCGCCAGCAGTGCCCGAGGGACAGTTACCTACGAGCAGTACGTC. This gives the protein CASSARGTVTYEQYV.

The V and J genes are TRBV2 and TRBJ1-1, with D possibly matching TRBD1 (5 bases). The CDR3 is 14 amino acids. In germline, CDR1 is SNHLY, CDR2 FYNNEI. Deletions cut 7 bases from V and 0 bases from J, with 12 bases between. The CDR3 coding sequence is TGTGCCAGCACTATGGGACTTTTGAACACTGAAGCTTTCTTT. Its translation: CASTMGLLNTEAFF.

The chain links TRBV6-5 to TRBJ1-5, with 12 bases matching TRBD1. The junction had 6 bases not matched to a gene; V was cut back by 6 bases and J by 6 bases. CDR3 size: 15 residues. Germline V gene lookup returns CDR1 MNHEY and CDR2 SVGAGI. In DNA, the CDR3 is TGTGCCAGCAGACTCGGGACAGGGGGCTTTCAGCCCCAGCATTTT. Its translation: CASRLGTGGFQPQHF.

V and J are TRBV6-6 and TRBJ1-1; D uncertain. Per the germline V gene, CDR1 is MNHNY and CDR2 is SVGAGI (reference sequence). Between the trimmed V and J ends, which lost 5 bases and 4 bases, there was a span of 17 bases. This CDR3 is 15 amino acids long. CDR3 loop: CASSPDNLLGTEAFF. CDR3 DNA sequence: TGTGCCAGCAGTCCAGACAACCTCTTGGGCACTGAAGCTTTCTTT.

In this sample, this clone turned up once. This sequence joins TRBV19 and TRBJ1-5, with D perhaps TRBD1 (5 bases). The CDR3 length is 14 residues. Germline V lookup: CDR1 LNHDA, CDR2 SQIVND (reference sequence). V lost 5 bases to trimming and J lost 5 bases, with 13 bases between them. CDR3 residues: CASSLRQLYQPQHF. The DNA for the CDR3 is TGTGCCAGTAGTCTGCGACAGCTATATCAGCCCCAGCATTTT.

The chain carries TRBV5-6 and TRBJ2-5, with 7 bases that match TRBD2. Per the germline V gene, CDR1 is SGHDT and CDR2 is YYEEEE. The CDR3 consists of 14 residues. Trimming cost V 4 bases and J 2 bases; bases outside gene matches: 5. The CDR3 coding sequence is TGTGCCAGCAGCCAGCGGGGCTTTCAAGAGACCCAGTACTTC. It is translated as CASSQRGFQETQYF.

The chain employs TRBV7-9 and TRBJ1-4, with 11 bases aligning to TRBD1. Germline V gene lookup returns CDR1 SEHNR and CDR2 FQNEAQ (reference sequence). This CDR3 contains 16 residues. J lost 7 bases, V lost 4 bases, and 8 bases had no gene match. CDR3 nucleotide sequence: TGTGCCAGCAGCTCCCGCGCTGGGACAGGGGGTGAAAAACTGTTTTTT. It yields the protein CASSSRAGTGGEKLFF.

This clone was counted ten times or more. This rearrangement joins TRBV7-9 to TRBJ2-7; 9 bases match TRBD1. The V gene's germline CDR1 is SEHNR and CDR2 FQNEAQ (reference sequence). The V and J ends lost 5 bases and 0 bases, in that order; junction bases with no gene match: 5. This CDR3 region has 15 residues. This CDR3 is CASSPGQGGSYEQYF. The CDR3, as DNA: TGTGCCAGCAGCCCGGGACAGGGCGGCTCCTACGAGCAGTACTTC.

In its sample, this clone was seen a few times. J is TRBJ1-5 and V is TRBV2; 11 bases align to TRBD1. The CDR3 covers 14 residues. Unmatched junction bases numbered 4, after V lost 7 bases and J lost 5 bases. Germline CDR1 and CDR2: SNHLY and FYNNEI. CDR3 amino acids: CASKDRGRDQPQHF. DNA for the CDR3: TGTGCCAGCAAGGACAGGGGGCGAGATCAGCCCCAGCATTTT.